These 18 T cell receptor beta chains originate from one sample sequenced in a study of cytomegalovirus exposure and HLA in healthy donors. This PCR relied on a set of 60 Vbeta primers and 13 Jbeta primers. Generated by immunoSEQ multiplex PCR, the TCRdb table keeps only in-frame clones and is missing some. This sample carries around 140,000 clones, with 2.2% going to the ten biggest clones. Sequencing was done on a sample of PBMCs. The source of these receptors is a woman aged 18 to 35 in good health and CMV-seronegative.

The chain has TRBV27 and TRBJ1-5; D unresolved. This CDR3 comprises 15 residues. Germline-derived CDR1 and CDR2 are MNHEY and SMNVEV (reference sequence). V was shortened by 2 bases and J by 2 bases, with 10 bases between the two germline ends. CDR3 residues: CASSLRGSGNQPQHF. Written as DNA, the CDR3 is TGTGCCAGCAGTTTACGGGGTTCTGGCAATCAGCCCCAGCATTTT.

The chain combines TRBV6-5 with TRBJ1-1; TRBD1 might be the D (6 bases). The CDR3 runs to 15 residues. V shed 2 bases and J shed 4 bases, with 14 bases lying between them. Germline V gene data show CDR1 as MNHEY and CDR2 as SVGAGI. Here the CDR3 reads CASSYEQGAGTEAFF. The CDR3 nucleotides are TGTGCCAGCAGTTACGAACAGGGTGCCGGCACTGAAGCTTTCTTT.

The J gene is TRBJ2-2, the V gene TRBV7-2; 10 nucleotides line up with TRBD2. Germline loops: CDR1 SGHTA, CDR2 FQGNSA. The CDR3 consists of 16 residues. The V gene end was trimmed by 5 bases and the J gene end by 5 bases; junction bases not matched to a gene: 8. CDR3 coding DNA: TGTGCCAGCAGCACCCGGACTAGCGGAAGGACCGGGGAGCTGTTTTTT. Translated: CASSTRTSGRTGELFF.

The chain couples TRBV11-1 to TRBJ2-7, with a tentative D call TRBD2 (6 bases). CDR3 length: 14 residues. The V and J ends lost 1 base and 2 bases respectively, with 9 bases between them. Germline CDR1 reads SGHAT; CDR2 reads FQDESV (reference sequence). CDR3 DNA: TGTGCCAGCAGCTTAGAGGCGGGACCCTACGAGCAGTACTTC. The encoded protein is CASSLEAGPYEQYF.

The V call is TRBV7-2, the J call TRBJ2-2; 13 nucleotides line up with TRBD2. The CDR3 totals 17 residues. CDR1 and CDR2 from the germline V gene are SGHTA and FQGNSA. Losses at the gene ends were 5 bases for V and 3 bases for J; bases not matched to a gene: 6. The CDR3 sequence: CASSPGLAGFDTGELFF. In DNA, the CDR3 is TGTGCCAGCAGCCCGGGACTAGCGGGATTCGACACCGGGGAGCTGTTTTTT.

The chain joins TRBV11-2 to TRBJ2-2; D might be TRBD1 (5 bases). This CDR3 is built from 15 residues. The V end was cut by 3 bases, the J end by 5 bases, with 13 bases between. The germline V gene encodes CDR1 SGHAT and CDR2 FQNNGV. DNA for the CDR3: TGTGCCAGCAGCTTGGGTCAGGGTCCAACCGGGGAGCTGTTTTTT. Translating gives CASSLGQGPTGELFF.

The chain combines TRBV5-1 with TRBJ1-5, with D unclear. Germline CDR1 is SGHRS and CDR2 is YFSETQ. V gave up 0 bases and J gave up 7 bases, with 11 bases separating them. The CDR3 is 14 residues long. CDR3 region: CASSLGVAGQPQHF. The CDR3 DNA reads TGCGCCAGCAGCTTGGGGGTAGCGGGCCAGCCCCAGCATTTT. Full variable domain (missing parts from reference TRBV5-1 and TRBJ1-5): KAGVTQTPRYLIKTRGQQVTLSCSPISGHRSVSWYQQTPGQGLQFLFEYFSETQRNKGNFPGRFSGRQFSNSRSEMNVSTLELGDSALYLCASSLGVAGQPQHFGDGTRLSIL.

The CDR3 bases are TGTGCCAGCAGTTTACCGGGTTCCAACACTGAAGCTTTCTTT. Its protein is CASSLPGSNTEAFF. V gene TRBV6-6 combines with J gene TRBJ1-1; no firm D call. Deletions cut 4 bases from V and 2 bases from J, with 11 bases between. The germline gives CDR1 MNHNY, CDR2 SVGAGI (reference sequence). The CDR3 runs 14 residues.

The chain employs TRBV7-8 and TRBJ1-2; D not certain. The CDR3 contains 16 residues. Trimming stripped 5 bases from V and 0 bases from J, with 16 bases between. Germline V gene data show CDR1 as SGHVS and CDR2 as FQNEAQ. CDR3 protein: CASSRTAALANYGYTF. In nucleotides, the CDR3 is TGTGCCAGCAGCCGAACAGCGGCCCTAGCTAACTATGGCTACACCTTC.

The rearrangement joins TRBV29-1 to TRBJ2-3, with a possible D match to TRBD2 (5 bases). Germline V lookup: CDR1 SQVTM, CDR2 ANQGSEA. The CDR3 is 12 residues long. V lost 4 bases and J lost 10, with 15 bases in between. The DNA for the CDR3 is TGCAGCGTTGCCGGACTTCTAGCAGCGCAGTATTTT. Its protein is CSVAGLLAAQYF.

The J gene is TRBJ2-7, the V gene TRBV7-2; 7 bases fit TRBD2. With 5 bases clipped from V and 7 bases from J, the junction kept 14 bases outside the gene matches. The CDR3 length is 15 residues. Germline CDR1 SGHTA, CDR2 FQGNSA. The chain's CDR3 is CASSDLSGRWGEQYF. In DNA, the CDR3 is TGTGCCAGCAGCGACCTTAGCGGGCGCTGGGGGGAGCAGTACTTC. Full variable domain (missing parts from reference TRBV7-2 and TRBJ2-7): GAGVSQSPSNKVTEKGKDVELRCDPISGHTALYWYRQSLGQGLEFLIYFQGNSAPDKSGLPSDRFSAERTGGSVSTLTIQRTQQEDSAVYLCASSDLSGRWGEQYFGPGTRLTVT.

CDR3 sequence reads: CASSPTGTDTQYF. CDR3 bases: TGTGCCAGCAGTCCGACTGGCACAGATACGCAGTATTTT. This chain connects TRBV6-4 to TRBJ2-3; D remains unclear. The ends were cut back, 5 bases at V and 1 base at J, with 7 bases in the middle. Germline V gene sequence: CDR1 MRHNA, CDR2 SNTAGT. The CDR3 length is 13 residues.

Here the CDR3 DNA reads TGTGCCAGCAGCGTAGCCGGGGACAGCTCCTACAATGAGCAGTTCTTC. Translation gives CASSVAGDSSYNEQFF. V gene TRBV9 combines with J gene TRBJ2-1; TRBD1 aligns across 7 bases. Germline V gene lookup returns CDR1 SGDLS and CDR2 YYNGEE. The CDR3 consists of 16 residues. V shed 0 bases and J 0 bases; nucleotides not matched to a gene: 3.

The chain uses TRBV12-5 and TRBJ2-1, with TRBD2 matching over 9 bases. Trimming removed 7 bases from V and 6 bases from J; junction bases left unmatched: 13. The CDR3 totals 16 residues. In germline, CDR1 is LGHNT, CDR2 FRNRAP. The CDR3 spells CASALSLAGIRNEQFF. As DNA, the CDR3 is TGTGCTAGTGCTTTAAGTCTAGCGGGAATCCGCAATGAGCAGTTCTTC. Supplemented by reference TRBV12-5 and TRBJ2-1, the full variable domain reads DARVTQTPRHKVTEMGQEVTMRCQPILGHNTVFWYRQTMMQGLELLAYFRNRAPLDDSGMPKDRFSAEMPDATLATLKIQPSEPRDSAVYFCASALSLAGIRNEQFFGPGTRLTVL.

This chain uses TRBV5-1 with TRBJ2-3; tentative D call: TRBD1 (6 bases). Trimming took off 4 bases at V and 2 bases at J, with 11 bases between the two ends. In germline, CDR1 is SGHRS, CDR2 YFSETQ. This CDR3 has 14 amino acids. CDR3 coding DNA: TGCGCCAGCAGCAAGGACAGCCTCACAGATACGCAGTATTTT. It specifies CASSKDSLTDTQYF. Drawing the rest from reference TRBV5-1 and TRBJ2-3, the complete variable domain is KAGVTQTPRYLIKTRGQQVTLSCSPISGHRSVSWYQQTPGQGLQFLFEYFSETQRNKGNFPGRFSGRQFSNSRSEMNVSTLELGDSALYLCASSKDSLTDTQYFGPGTRLTVL.

The rearrangement uses TRBV6-4 and TRBJ2-6; 12 nucleotides line up with TRBD2. CDR1 and CDR2 from the germline V gene are MRHNA and SNTAGT. This CDR3 is built from 16 residues. The ends lost 7 bases at V and 2 bases at J; junction bases unmatched: 3. In nucleotides, the CDR3 is TGTGCCAGCACTCGGACTAGCGGGACTGGGGCCAACGTCCTGACTTTC. Protein: CASTRTSGTGANVLTF.

The CDR3, as DNA: TGTGCCATCAGTGAGCAGACTAGCGGCGAGCAGTACTTC. It specifies CAISEQTSGEQYF. This chain uses TRBV10-3 with TRBJ2-7, with 9 bases fitting TRBD2. The V and J ends lost 2 bases and 6 bases, in that order; junction bases with no gene match: 2. Germline V CDR1 and CDR2: ENHRY, SYGVKD. CDR3 size: 13 residues.

The chain employs TRBV5-6 and TRBJ2-1; D not certain. This CDR3 contains 14 residues. The germline gives CDR1 SGHDT, CDR2 YYEEEE. V lost 0 bases and J lost 3, with 7 bases in between. The CDR3 region has the DNA TGTGCCAGCAGCTTGGAAGACAACTACAATGAGCAGTTCTTC. Its translation is CASSLEDNYNEQFF.